The subject of this entry is one TCR beta chain. The data belong to a study of blood T cell repertoires in COVID-19. Study context: The cDNA or gDNA used as material had been derived from T cells, B-cell-depleted T cells, or PBMCs.

In terms of age and location, participants ranged from roughly 18 to 90 years and lived in about 25 US areas. In assigning cohorts, the study relied on participant-reported clinical history. TCRdb's copy holds only in-frame clones and misses some; the assay was immunoSEQ multiplex PCR. The table shows 200,000 or so clones, with 65% to 90% occurring only once. Input material: PBMCs or T cells enriched from blood (not recorded which). This receptor was taken from a woman in her thirties or forties with acute COVID-19.

CDR3: CASSPLRGFSNQPQHF. DNA for the CDR3: TGTGCCAGCAGCCCTTTAAGAGGGTTTAGCAATCAGCCCCAGCATTTT. This chain connects TRBV7-2 to TRBJ1-5; the D is unclear. V gave up 5 bases and J gave up 0 bases, with 14 bases separating them. Germline CDR1 and CDR2: SGHTA and FQGNSA. There are 16 residues in the CDR3.